The clone carrying this T cell receptor (beta chain) was counted a few times. CDR1 and CDR2 (germline): SGHRS, YFSETQ. This CDR3 contains 14 residues. The V gene lost 5 bases and the J gene lost 2 bases, with 12 bases spanning the gap. Together with a sample-barcoded 5' primer, a J-beta primer mix was included in a second PCR lasting about 6 to 11 cycles. One entry per CDR3 protein, called by TCRdb with MiXCR from the 5' RACE reads. Of under 1,000,000 distinct CDR3 sequences listed, about half are singletons. This sample was included in a study of blood T cells in healthy people across ages. Sequenced input: blood. V gene TRBV5-1 combines with J gene TRBJ2-3; D is undetermined. The sequence came from a man at least 80 years old in good health. CDR3 DNA sequence: TGCGCCAGCAGAGACTCTGCTGACACAGATACGCAGTATTTT. This encodes CASRDSADTDTQYF.